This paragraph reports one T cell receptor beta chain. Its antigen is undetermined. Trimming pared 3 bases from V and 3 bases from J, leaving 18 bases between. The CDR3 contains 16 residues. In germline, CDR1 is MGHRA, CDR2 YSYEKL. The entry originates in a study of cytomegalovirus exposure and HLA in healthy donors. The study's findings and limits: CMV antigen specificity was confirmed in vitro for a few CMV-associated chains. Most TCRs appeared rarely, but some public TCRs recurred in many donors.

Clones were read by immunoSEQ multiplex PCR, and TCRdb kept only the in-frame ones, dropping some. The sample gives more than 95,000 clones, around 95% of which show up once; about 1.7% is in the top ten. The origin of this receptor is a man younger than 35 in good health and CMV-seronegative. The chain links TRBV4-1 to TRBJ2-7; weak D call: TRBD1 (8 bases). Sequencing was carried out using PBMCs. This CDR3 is CASSHKAGQVYYEQYF. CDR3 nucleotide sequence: TGCGCCAGCAGCCATAAAGCGGGACAGGTCTACTACGAGCAGTACTTC.